This T cell receptor beta chain appears in the sequencing data of a study of tumor-infiltrating lymphocytes in oesophageal squamous cell carcinoma. This clonotype was detected once. Via MiXCR, TCRdb re-called the PCR reads, giving one row per CDR3 protein. The repertoire holds approximately 12,000 distinct CDR3 sequences, approximately 45% seen once, with about 15% in the top ten. Germline lookup yields CDR1 SGHTA and CDR2 FQGTGA. This CDR3 has 15 residues. Sequenced material: normal esophageal tissue next to the tumor. The receptor was isolated from a male donor with esophageal squamous cell carcinoma. The chain recombines TRBV7-3 with TRBJ2-7, with a weak D call TRBD2 (6 bases). The DNA end lines up better with TRBJ2-1; the J call may be wrong. The CDR3 sequence is CASSFRLVEDNEQFF. In DNA, the CDR3 is TGTGCCAGCAGCTTTCGACTAGTAGAGGACAATGAGCAGTTCTTC.